This note documents a single TCR beta chain sequence. The record originates from a study of blood T cell repertoires in COVID-19. For the study at large: PBMCs, B-cell-depleted T cells, or T cells were the source of the cDNA or gDNA that made up the material.

The CDR3 loop spans 14 amino acids. V was shortened by 2 bases and J by 4 bases, with 10 bases between the two germline ends. CDR1 SEHNR and CDR2 FQNEAQ come from the germline V gene (reference sequence). In the source study's methods: Amplification from reference gene primers served as the basis for estimated nucleated cell counts. The table came from immunoSEQ multiplex PCR; TCRdb's copy has only in-frame clones and leaves some out. That table furnishes V, J and clone size, whereas the DNA furnished D and trimming. The data show 200,000 to 250,000 clones, approximately 77% seen once. What was sequenced was peripheral blood. This chain connects TRBV7-9 to TRBJ2-3; D gene unclear. This receptor was identified in a woman aged 80 or over with acute or convalescent COVID-19. In nucleotides, the CDR3 is TGTGCCAGCAGCTTAAGTGGCGAGGCAGATACGCAGTATTTT. Residues: CASSLSGEADTQYF.